The TCR beta chain under discussion was sequenced for a study of T cell repertoires in cytomegalovirus infection. Study-wide context: CMV infection and matching HLA type were both indicated by public TCR beta signatures. Study-wide findings and caveats: Ex vivo responses were dominated by HLA-C-restricted CMV-specific TCR beta clonotypes. Cumulated frequencies of public TCR beta families served to identify carriers of CMV plus the relevant HLA.

V gave up 1 base and J gave up 0 bases, with 10 bases separating them. The CDR3 extends over 16 amino acids. CDR1 SGHTA and CDR2 FQGNSA come from the germline V gene. Turning to this clonotype: Its antigen is as yet unknown.

TCRdb itself ran the reads through MiXCR, one entry per CDR3 protein. The sample holds around 85,000 distinct CDR3 sequences, about 45% seen once. The TCR originated in a human donor in good health (CMV status not recorded). Some clones in this sample may be carry-over from other donors' samples. Here the sequenced sample was CD8+ T cells from cultured PBMCs, taken from culture after CMV antigen stimulation. This chain uses TRBV7-2 with TRBJ2-1; D unresolved. In DNA, the CDR3 is TGTGCCAGCAGCTTAGTAATGAAGAGCTCCTACAATGAGCAGTTCTTC. Amino acid sequence: CASSLVMKSSYNEQFF.